The sequence of this TCR beta chain was determined in a study of response to subunit inactivated influenza vaccine. Study results and caveats: It was suggested by the authors that few new T cells are recruited by each seasonal influenza vaccination.

With V trimmed by 5 bases and J by 0 bases, 18 bases remained unmatched. The CDR3 totals 22 residues. Germline V gives CDR1 KGHDR, CDR2 SFDVKD. This clonotype showed up many times. Antigen: not known. TCRdb re-analysed the RT-PCR reads in MiXCR, keeping a single row per CDR3 protein. The sample yields approximately 520,000 distinct CDR3 sequences, less than 30% seen once. This TCR was sampled from a man aged 45-65 years who received an inactivated influenza vaccine. The chain joins TRBV24-1 to TRBJ2-1; 13 positions match TRBD2. The source was CD4+ T cells sorted from PBMCs, collected less than 6 days after vaccination. CDR3 nucleotide sequence: TGTGCCACCAGTGGCCCCTTAACTAGCGGGGGGGAGTCTATGAGCTCCTACAATGAGCAGTTCTTC. It codes for CATSGPLTSGGESMSSYNEQFF.